This T cell receptor beta chain stems from a study of control samples from healthy donors and cancer patients. This CDR3 contains 13 residues. Germline V lookup: CDR1 SGHRS, CDR2 YFSETQ. The V and J ends lost 2 bases and 2 bases respectively, with 7 bases between them. The data were produced by immunoSEQ multiplex PCR, yet TCRdb's version contains in-frame clones alone and is incomplete. Among roughly 98,000 clones, just over 90% were seen once, and the ten largest hold approximately 7.9%. The source is a man between 18 and 29 years old in good health. The source material was blood. This chain joins TRBV5-1 and TRBJ2-5, with D perhaps TRBD1 (5 bases). The CDR3 region has the DNA TGCGCCAGCAGCTTCGCAGGGCAAGAGACCCAGTACTTC. As protein: CASSFAGQETQYF.